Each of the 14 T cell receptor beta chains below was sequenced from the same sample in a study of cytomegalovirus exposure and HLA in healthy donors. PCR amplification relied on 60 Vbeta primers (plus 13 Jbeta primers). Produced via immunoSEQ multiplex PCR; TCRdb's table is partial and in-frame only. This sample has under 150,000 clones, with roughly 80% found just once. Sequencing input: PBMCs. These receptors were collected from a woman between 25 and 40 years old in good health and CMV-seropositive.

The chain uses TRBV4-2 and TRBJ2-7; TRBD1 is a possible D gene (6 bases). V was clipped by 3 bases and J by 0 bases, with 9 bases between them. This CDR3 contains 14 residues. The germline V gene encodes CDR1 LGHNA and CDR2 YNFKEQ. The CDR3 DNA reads TGTGCCAGCAGCCAGGACAGTCCCTCCTACGAGCAGTACTTC. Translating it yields CASSQDSPSYEQYF.

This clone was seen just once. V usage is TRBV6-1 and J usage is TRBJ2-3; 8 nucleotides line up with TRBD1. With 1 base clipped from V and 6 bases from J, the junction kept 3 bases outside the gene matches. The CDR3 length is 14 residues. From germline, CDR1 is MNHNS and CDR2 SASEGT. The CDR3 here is CASSEVGDRDTQYF. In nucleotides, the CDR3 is TGTGCCAGCAGTGAAGTTGGGGACAGGGATACGCAGTATTTT.

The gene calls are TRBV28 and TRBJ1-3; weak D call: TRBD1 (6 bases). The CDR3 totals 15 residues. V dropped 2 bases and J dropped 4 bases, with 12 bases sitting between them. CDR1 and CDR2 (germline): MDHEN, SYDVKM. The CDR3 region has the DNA TGTGCCAGCAGTTTAGGTGGGGGCGAAGGAAACACCATATATTTT. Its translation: CASSLGGGEGNTIYF.

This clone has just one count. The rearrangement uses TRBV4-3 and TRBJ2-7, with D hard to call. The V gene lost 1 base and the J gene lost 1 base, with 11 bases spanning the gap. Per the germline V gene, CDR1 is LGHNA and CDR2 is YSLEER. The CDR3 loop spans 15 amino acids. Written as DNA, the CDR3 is TGCGCCAGCAGCCAAGGACAAGGCCGATCCTACGAGCAGTACTTC. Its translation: CASSQGQGRSYEQYF.

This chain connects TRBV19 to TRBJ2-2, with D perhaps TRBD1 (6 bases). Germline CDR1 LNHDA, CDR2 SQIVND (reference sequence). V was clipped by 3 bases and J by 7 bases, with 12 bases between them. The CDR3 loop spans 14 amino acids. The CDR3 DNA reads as TGTGCCAGTAGTATCCCCAGGGGTATCGGGGAGCTGTTTTTT. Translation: CASSIPRGIGELFF.

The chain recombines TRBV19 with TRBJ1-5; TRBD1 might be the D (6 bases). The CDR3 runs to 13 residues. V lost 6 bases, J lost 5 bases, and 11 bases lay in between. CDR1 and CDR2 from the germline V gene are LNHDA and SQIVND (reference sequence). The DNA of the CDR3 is TGTGCCAGTAGCATGGACAGATATCAGCCCCAGCATTTT. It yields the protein CASSMDRYQPQHF.

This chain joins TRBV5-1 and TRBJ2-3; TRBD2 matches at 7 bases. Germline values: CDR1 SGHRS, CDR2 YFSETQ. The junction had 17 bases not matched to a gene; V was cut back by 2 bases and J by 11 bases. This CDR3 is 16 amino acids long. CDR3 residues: CASSFTSATSLMGQYF. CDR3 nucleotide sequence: TGCGCCAGCAGCTTTACTAGCGCGACCAGCCTCATGGGGCAGTATTTT.

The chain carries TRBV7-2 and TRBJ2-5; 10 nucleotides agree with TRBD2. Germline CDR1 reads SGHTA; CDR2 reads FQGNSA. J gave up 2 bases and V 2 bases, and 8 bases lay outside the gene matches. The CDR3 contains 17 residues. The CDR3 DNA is TGTGCCAGCAGCTTATGGGCGTCTAGCGGGGGACAAGAGACCCAGTACTTC. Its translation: CASSLWASSGGQETQYF.

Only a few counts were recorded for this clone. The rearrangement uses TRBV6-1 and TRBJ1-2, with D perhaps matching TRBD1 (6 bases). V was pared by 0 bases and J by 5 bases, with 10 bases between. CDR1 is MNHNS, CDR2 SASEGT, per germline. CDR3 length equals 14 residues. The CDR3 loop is CASSEAWTDYGYTF. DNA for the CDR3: TGTGCCAGCAGTGAAGCTTGGACAGATTATGGCTACACCTTC.

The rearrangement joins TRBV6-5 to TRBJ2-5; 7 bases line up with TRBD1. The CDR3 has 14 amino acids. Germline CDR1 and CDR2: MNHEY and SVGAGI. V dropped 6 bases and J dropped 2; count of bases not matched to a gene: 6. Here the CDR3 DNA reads TGTGCCAGCAGGTCGGGACAGACGCAAGAGACCCAGTACTTC. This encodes CASRSGQTQETQYF.

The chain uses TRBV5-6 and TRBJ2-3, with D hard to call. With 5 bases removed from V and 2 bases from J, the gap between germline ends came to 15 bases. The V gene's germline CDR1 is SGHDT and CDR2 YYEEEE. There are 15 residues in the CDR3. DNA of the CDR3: TGTGCCAGCAGTCCGTCTGCGGCCCACACAGATACGCAGTATTTT. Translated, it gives CASSPSAAHTDTQYF.

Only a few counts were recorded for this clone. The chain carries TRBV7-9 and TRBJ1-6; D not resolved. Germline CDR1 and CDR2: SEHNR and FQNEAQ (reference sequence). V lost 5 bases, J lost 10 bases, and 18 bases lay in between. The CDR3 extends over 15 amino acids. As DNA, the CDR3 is TGTGCCAGCAGCGGAGGGAACGCCGCGGGGTCACCCCTCCACTTT. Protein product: CASSGGNAAGSPLHF.

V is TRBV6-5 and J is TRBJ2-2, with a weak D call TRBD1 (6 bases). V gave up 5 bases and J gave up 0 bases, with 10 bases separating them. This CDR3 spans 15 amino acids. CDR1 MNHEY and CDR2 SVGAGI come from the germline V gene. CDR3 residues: CASSLDRPNTGELFF. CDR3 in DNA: TGTGCCAGCAGTCTCGACAGGCCGAACACCGGGGAGCTGTTTTTT.

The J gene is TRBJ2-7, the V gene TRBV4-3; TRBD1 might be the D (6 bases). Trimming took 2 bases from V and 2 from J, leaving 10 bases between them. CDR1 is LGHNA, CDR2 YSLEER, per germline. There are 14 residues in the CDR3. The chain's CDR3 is CASSQKDRTYEQYF. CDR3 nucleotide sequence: TGCGCCAGCAGCCAAAAGGACAGAACCTACGAGCAGTACTTC.